Each of the 12 T cell receptor beta chains below was sequenced from the same sample in a study of T cells in Graves' hyperthyroidism and ophthalmopathy. RNA transcripts provided the source from which TCR beta CDR3 regions were amplified. HTBI primers were used for first-round RT-PCR of the TCR CDR3. TCRdb re-derived calls from the multiplex PCR reads in MiXCR, one entry per CDR3 protein. The sample has 750,000 to 900,000 distinct CDR3 sequences; roughly 37% are singletons. Sequencing was performed on blood. The receptors were gathered from a man between 18 and 35 years old with Graves' hyperthyroidism.

This clonotype was observed a handful of times. The chain recombines TRBV7-9 with TRBJ2-2; TRBD2 agrees at 11 bases. J lost 7 bases, V lost 3 bases, and 7 bases had no gene match. The germline V gene has CDR1 SEHNR and CDR2 FQNEAQ (reference sequence). This CDR3 spans 16 amino acids. The CDR3 DNA reads TGTGCCAGCAGCTTCGGGCTAGCGGGAGGATTCGGGGAGCTGTTTTTT. Amino acid sequence: CASSFGLAGGFGELFF. The full variable domain, its missing parts supplied by reference TRBV7-9 and TRBJ2-2, is DTGVSQNPRHKITKRGQNVTFRCDPISEHNRLYWYRQTLGQGPEFLTYFQNEAQLEKSRLLSDRFSAERPKGSFSTLEIQRTEQGDSAMYLCASSFGLAGGFGELFFGEGSRLTVL.

In the case of this clonotype: A much larger clonotype is one base distant, so this may be a read error. J is TRBJ1-1 and V is TRBV7-9; no reliable D call. Germline assignment: CDR1 SEHNR and CDR2 FQNEAQ (reference sequence). CDR3 length: 13 amino acids. The CDR3 sequence is CASSLDGHTEASF. The CDR3 DNA sequence: TGTGCCAGCAGCTTAGATGGGCACACTGAAGCTTCCTTT.

This chain uses TRBV9 with TRBJ1-1; D is uncertain. Germline V gene data show CDR1 as SGDLS and CDR2 as YYNGEE. The CDR3 spans 14 residues. Between the trimmed V and J ends, which lost 7 bases and 4 bases, there was a span of 17 bases. This CDR3 is CASSPRRAGTEAFF. The CDR3 DNA is TGTGCCAGCTCACCAAGAAGGGCGGGCACTGAAGCTTTCTTT.

J is TRBJ1-5 and V is TRBV20-1; D ambiguous. This CDR3 contains 15 residues. Germline V gives CDR1 DFQATT, CDR2 SNEGSKA (reference sequence). V was cut by 1 base and J by 4 bases, with 14 bases left in between. Here the CDR3 reads CSARGGSVGNQPQHF. CDR3 sequence (DNA): TGCAGTGCTAGAGGCGGCAGCGTTGGGAATCAGCCCCAGCATTTT.

The chain combines TRBV6-5 with TRBJ2-7; 11 positions agree with TRBD1. CDR3 length equals 15 residues. Germline V gene sequence: CDR1 MNHEY, CDR2 SVGAGI. Germline trimming cut 1 base from V and 2 bases from J; bases unmatched to any gene: 1. The CDR3: CASSYLGQGAYEQYF. The CDR3 DNA follows: TGTGCCAGCAGTTACTTGGGACAGGGGGCCTACGAGCAGTACTTC.

This clonotype was seen a few times. V gene TRBV2 combines with J gene TRBJ1-3; D is unclear. There are 14 residues in the CDR3. Germline V gene data show CDR1 as SNHLY and CDR2 as FYNNEI. With 4 bases removed from V and 0 bases from J, the gap between germline ends came to 7 bases. The CDR3 nucleotides read TGTGCCAGCAGTGTAAAAAGCTCTGGAAACACCATATATTTT. Protein: CASSVKSSGNTIYF.

This clonotype was recorded many times. V and J are TRBV14 and TRBJ1-2; D uncertain. V shed 4 bases and J shed 4 bases, with 10 bases lying between them. In germline, CDR1 is SGHDN, CDR2 FVKESK. This CDR3 is built from 13 residues. CDR3: CASSLIGSYGYTF. In DNA form, the CDR3 reads TGTGCCAGCAGCCTCATAGGATCCTATGGCTACACCTTC.

The chain is built from TRBV6-1 and TRBJ1-5; D gene ambiguous. The CDR3 length is 14 residues. With 6 bases removed from V and 7 bases from J, the gap between germline ends came to 16 bases. Germline V gene lookup returns CDR1 MNHNS and CDR2 SASEGT. The chain's CDR3 is CASRVPEVRQPQHF. CDR3 DNA sequence: TGTGCCAGCAGGGTCCCGGAGGTACGGCAGCCCCAGCATTTT.

The chain has TRBV7-2 and TRBJ2-7; D uncertain. The CDR3 spans 14 residues. Between the trimmed V and J ends, which lost 1 base and 5 bases, there was a span of 12 bases. Germline V gene sequence: CDR1 SGHTA, CDR2 FQGNSA. This chain's CDR3 is CASSLGPRTHEQYF. The DNA for the CDR3 is TGTGCCAGCAGCTTAGGGCCCAGGACCCACGAGCAGTACTTC. The full variable domain, with the rest looked up from reference TRBV7-2 and TRBJ2-7, is GAGVSQSPSNKVTEKGKDVELRCDPISGHTALYWYRQSLGQGLEFLIYFQGNSAPDKSGLPSDRFSAERTGGSVSTLTIQRTQQEDSAVYLCASSLGPRTHEQYFGPGTRLTVT.

This clonotype was recorded at least ten times. The chain couples TRBV19 to TRBJ1-1, with a possible D match to TRBD1 (5 bases). Germline CDR1 is LNHDA and CDR2 is SQIVND (reference sequence). The CDR3 runs 14 residues. Trimming left V 3 bases short and J 1 base short, with 9 bases between. The CDR3 nucleotides are TGTGCCAGTAGTATGTACCAGGGGAACACTGAAGCTTTCTTT. Protein: CASSMYQGNTEAFF.

The sample holds many counts of this clonotype. V gene TRBV2 combines with J gene TRBJ1-2; no reliable D call. Trimming stripped 3 bases from V and 8 bases from J, with 16 bases between. Germline loops: CDR1 SNHLY, CDR2 FYNNEI. This CDR3 comprises 14 residues. CDR3 protein: CASSDRMEADGYTF. In DNA, the CDR3 is TGTGCCAGCAGTGATCGAATGGAGGCAGACGGCTACACCTTC.

This clonotype was seen many times. V and J are TRBV15 and TRBJ2-2; unclear D gene. Germline V gene lookup returns CDR1 LNHNV and CDR2 YYDKDF (reference sequence). V was pared by 4 bases and J by 2 bases, with 8 bases between. The CDR3 consists of 14 residues. The CDR3 spells CATSKKGNTGELFF. The CDR3 DNA reads as TGTGCCACCAGCAAAAAGGGAAACACCGGGGAGCTGTTTTTT.